This is a list of T cell receptor beta chains from one sample in a study of cytomegalovirus exposure and HLA in healthy donors. Assay: immunoSEQ multiplex PCR; the TCRdb copy retains only in-frame clones and omits some. This listing includes 45,000 to 55,000 clones. Sequences were obtained from PBMCs. The receptors come from a woman between 45 and 65 years old in good health and CMV-seropositive. Both conserved end residues are part of each CDR3. Fields, in order: V gene, D gene, J gene, CDR3 protein, CDR3 DNA. The D gene is left open where the match is weak.

>TRBV7-2|-|TRBJ2-7
CASSSPPQSPSDEQYF
TGTGCCAGCAGCTCACCTCCACAGTCGCCTTCCGACGAGCAGTACTTC
>TRBV5-5|-|TRBJ1-5
CASSMDIGNQPQHF
TGTGCCAGCAGCATGGACATTGGCAATCAGCCCCAGCATTTT
>TRBV6-6|-|TRBJ1-5
CASSRQQGYQPQHF
TGTGCCAGCAGTAGGCAACAGGGTTACCAGCCCCAGCATTTT
>TRBV5-1|-|TRBJ2-2
CASSPGLSNTGELFF
TGCGCCAGCAGCCCGGGACTCTCGAACACCGGGGAGCTGTTTTTT
>TRBV9|-|TRBJ2-1
CASSARGERDEQFF
TGTGCCAGCAGCGCCAGGGGAGAGAGGGATGAGCAGTTCTTC
>TRBV27|TRBD2|TRBJ2-1
CASSSDSNVGLAGVDEQFF
TGTGCCAGCAGTTCCGATTCTAATGTGGGACTAGCGGGAGTGGATGAGCAGTTCTTC
>TRBV28|-|TRBJ2-3
CASSLALRTADPTDTQYF
TGTGCCAGCAGTTTAGCCCTACGGACAGCGGACCCCACAGATACGCAGTATTTT
>TRBV5-1|TRBD1|TRBJ2-7
CASSSRTGGDEQYF
TGCGCCAGCAGCTCCCGGACAGGGGGCGACGAGCAGTACTTC
>TRBV6-5|TRBD1|TRBJ1-3
CASSPLPDRGNTIYF
TGTGCCAGCAGTCCTCTACCGGACAGGGGAAACACCATATATTTT
>TRBV28|-|TRBJ1-2
CASSLFQAGGNGYTF
TGTGCCAGCAGTTTATTCCAGGCCGGGGGGAATGGCTACACCTTC
>TRBV9|TRBD1|TRBJ2-3
CASSVEQGTDTQYF
TGTGCCAGCAGCGTAGAACAGGGGACAGATACGCAGTATTTT
>TRBV18|TRBD2|TRBJ2-3
CASSIRSGTTDTQYF
TGTGCCAGCTCAATAAGGAGCGGGACCACAGATACGCAGTATTTT
>TRBV5-1|-|TRBJ2-2
CASSLGQTNTGELFF
TGCGCCAGCAGCTTGGGACAGACGAACACCGGGGAGCTGTTTTTT
>TRBV7-8|TRBD1|TRBJ2-5
CASSSYGQGSGETQYF
TGTGCCAGCAGCTCTTATGGACAGGGATCAGGGGAGACCCAGTACTTC
>TRBV19|TRBD1|TRBJ1-5
CASSRQGDQPQHF
TGTGCCAGTAGTCGACAGGGGGATCAGCCCCAGCATTTT
>TRBV20-1|-|TRBJ1-1
CSAGDLREAFF
TGCAGTGCTGGAGATCTCAGGGAAGCTTTCTTT
>TRBV27|-|TRBJ2-2
CASSFATGELFF
TGTGCCAGCAGTTTCGCGACCGGGGAGCTGTTTTTT
>TRBV4-1|-|TRBJ2-5
CASSRFNSLQETQYF
TGCGCCAGCAGCCGATTCAACTCACTCCAAGAGACCCAGTACTTC
>TRBV10-3|-|TRBJ1-1
CAIRAERNTEAFF
TGTGCCATCAGGGCAGAGCGCAACACTGAAGCTTTCTTT
>TRBV4-1|-|TRBJ1-3
CASSQGNARGRYSGNTIYF
TGCGCCAGCAGCCAAGGGAACGCGCGGGGGAGATACTCTGGAAACACCATATATTTT
>TRBV4-3|TRBD1|TRBJ1-4
CASSQVGTGGEKLFF
TGCGCCAGCAGCCAAGTCGGGACAGGGGGTGAAAAACTGTTTTTT
>TRBV30|-|TRBJ1-6
CACQWTVYNSPLHF
TGTGCCTGCCAATGGACAGTCTATAATTCACCCCTCCACTTT
>TRBV6-5|TRBD2|TRBJ2-7
CASSYPGAGEQYF
TGTGCCAGCAGTTACCCCGGAGCGGGGGAGCAGTACTTC
>TRBV18|TRBD1|TRBJ1-2
CASSPGQGGTGYTF
TGTGCCAGCTCACCGGGACAGGGGGGGACCGGCTACACCTTC
>TRBV6-1|TRBD1|TRBJ2-7
CASSTGTARIYEQYF
TGTGCCAGCAGTACGGGGACAGCGAGGATTTACGAGCAGTACTTC
>TRBV10-1|-|TRBJ2-2
CAPGPTGELFF
TGCGCTCCAGGGCCCACCGGGGAGCTGTTTTTT
>TRBV29-1|TRBD1|TRBJ1-1
CSAGGKPTGAFF
TGCAGCGCAGGGGGAAAGCCTACAGGAGCTTTCTTT
>TRBV28|-|TRBJ2-7
CAGSFPRLREQYF
TGTGCCGGCAGTTTTCCCCGACTGCGCGAGCAGTACTTC
>TRBV5-1|-|TRBJ1-1
CASSLDGGWTEAFF
TGCGCCAGCAGCTTGGACGGGGGGTGGACTGAAGCTTTCTTT
>TRBV4-1|TRBD1|TRBJ2-3
CASSPGQGITDTQYF
TGCGCCAGCAGCCCGGGACAGGGAATCACCGATACGCAGTATTTT
>TRBV11-2|-|TRBJ2-7
CASSPQGGVLAFYEQYF
TGTGCCAGCAGCCCCCAAGGGGGGGTCCTTGCCTTTTACGAGCAGTACTTC